Below are 15 T cell receptor beta chains sequenced from a single sample in a study of shared clonotypes between healthy human individuals. Using immunoSEQ multiplex PCR, the repertoire was profiled, and TCRdb retains in-frame clones only, with some absent. Of around 2,000,000 clones listed, approximately 94% are singletons. In the naive CD8 group, cells lacked CD45RO and were positively selected for CCR7, so terminally differentiated effector memory CD45RA+ cells were left out. Sequences were obtained from naive CD8+ T cells from PBMCs. The source is a man aged 18 to 29 in good health. Some clones in this sample may be carry-over from other donors' samples.

The J gene is TRBJ2-1, the V gene TRBV7-2; 12 nucleotides agree with TRBD2. This CDR3 is 19 amino acids long. Unmatched junction bases numbered 15, after V lost 2 bases and J lost 7 bases. From germline, CDR1 is SGHTA and CDR2 FQGNSA. The CDR3 protein is CASSLTLPTSGSFVNEQFF. The CDR3 DNA follows: TGTGCCAGCAGCTTAACCCTGCCGACTAGCGGGAGTTTCGTGAATGAGCAGTTCTTC.

This clone showed up just once. The J gene is TRBJ1-4, the V gene TRBV27; tentative D call: TRBD1 (5 bases). Trimming took 6 bases from V and 8 from J, leaving 22 bases between them. Germline CDR1 and CDR2: MNHEY and SMNVEV (reference sequence). The CDR3 runs to 16 residues. CDR3 amino acids: CASSQLWGGIREKLFF. The CDR3 coding sequence is TGTGCCAGCAGCCAACTGTGGGGGGGTATTCGAGAAAAACTGTTTTTT.

This CDR3 is CASSNRVTGHYGYTF. DNA of the CDR3: TGTGCCAGTAGTAATAGGGTTACAGGACACTATGGCTACACCTTC. V usage is TRBV19 and J usage is TRBJ1-2, with D possibly being TRBD1 (5 bases). The CDR3 extends over 15 amino acids. Germline CDR1 reads LNHDA; CDR2 reads SQIVND (reference sequence). V lost 4 bases, J lost 3 bases, and 15 bases lay in between.

V gene TRBV28 combines with J gene TRBJ2-1, with 8 bases that match TRBD1. J was trimmed by 6 bases and V by 8 bases; bases with no gene match: 9. The CDR3 length is 14 residues. Germline V gene sequence: CDR1 MDHEN, CDR2 SYDVKM. As DNA, the CDR3 is TGTGCCAGCTCGGACAGGGCGGGAAGCAATGAGCAGTTCTTC. It is translated as CASSDRAGSNEQFF.

The rearrangement uses TRBV5-1 and TRBJ2-1; either TRBD1 or TRBD2 may supply D (5 bases each). The CDR3 has 15 residues. Germline V CDR1 and CDR2: SGHRS, YFSETQ. V was pared by 1 base and J by 8 bases, with 16 bases between. This CDR3 is CASSLWGNAVYEQFF. The CDR3 coding sequence is TGCGCCAGCAGCTTGTGGGGGAACGCGGTCTATGAGCAGTTCTTC.

The V gene is TRBV9, the J gene TRBJ2-7; 9 bases map to TRBD1. The CDR3 is 16 residues long. Germline CDR1 SGDLS, CDR2 YYNGEE. V lost 0 bases, J lost 5 bases, and 9 bases stayed unmatched. The CDR3 spells CASSVDSGQGYNEQYF. For the CDR3, the DNA is TGTGCCAGCAGCGTAGACTCAGGACAGGGGTACAACGAGCAGTACTTC.

About this clone itself: The identical CDR3 is also encoded by other nucleotide sequences in the sample. This chain joins TRBV7-9 and TRBJ1-1, with TRBD1 as a possible D gene (5 bases). Trimming shortened V by 6 bases and J by 5 bases, and 13 bases separated the two germline ends. Germline loops: CDR1 SEHNR, CDR2 FQNEAQ (reference sequence). This CDR3 contains 13 residues. The CDR3 DNA sequence: TGTGCCAGCAGTCCAGGGAGAGGGACTGAAGCTTTCTTT. This gives the protein CASSPGRGTEAFF. The entire variable domain, with the rest obtained from reference TRBV7-9 and TRBJ1-1, is as follows: DTGVSQNPRHKITKRGQNVTFRCDPISEHNRLYWYRQTLGQGPEFLTYFQNEAQLEKSRLLSDRFSAERPKGSFSTLEIQRTEQGDSAMYLCASSPGRGTEAFFGQGTRLTVV.

The chain couples TRBV19 to TRBJ2-3; tentative D call: TRBD2 (6 bases). This CDR3 has 15 amino acids. The V end lost 4 bases, the J end lost 2 bases, and 13 bases lay between the germline ends. Per the germline V gene, CDR1 is LNHDA and CDR2 is SQIVND (reference sequence). CDR3 sequence reads: CASSTQRAATDTQYF. DNA of the CDR3: TGTGCCAGTAGTACCCAGCGGGCGGCCACAGATACGCAGTATTTT.

The chain recombines TRBV18 with TRBJ1-4, with D perhaps matching TRBD1 (6 bases). Trimming shortened V by 6 bases and J by 0 bases, and 11 bases separated the two germline ends. CDR1 KGHSH and CDR2 LQKENI come from the germline V gene. CDR3 length: 15 amino acids. CDR3 region: CASSPEGATNEKLFF. The CDR3 nucleotides read TGTGCCAGCTCCCCCGAGGGGGCAACTAATGAAAAACTGTTTTTT.

The chain combines TRBV5-1 with TRBJ2-1; 9 nucleotides agree with TRBD2. CDR1 is SGHRS and CDR2 is YFSETQ in the germline V gene. The length of the CDR3 is 14 residues. The V and J ends lost 0 bases and 9 bases, in that order; junction bases with no gene match: 4. The CDR3 nucleotides are TGCGCCAGCAGCTTGGGCGGGAGGGGTGGTGAGCAGTTCTTC. Translation: CASSLGGRGGEQFF.

The chain uses TRBV7-6 and TRBJ1-1, with TRBD1 matching 9 bases. After removal of 7 bases from V and 2 bases from J, the junction contained 8 bases not matched to a gene. Germline assignment: CDR1 SGHVS and CDR2 FNYEAQ. The CDR3 has 15 residues. CDR3 protein: CASTHRGRLNTEAFF. The CDR3 DNA sequence: TGTGCCAGCACCCACAGGGGGCGATTAAACACTGAAGCTTTCTTT.

The gene calls are TRBV29-1 and TRBJ1-2; D unresolved. Germline lookup yields CDR1 SQVTM and CDR2 ANQGSEA. This CDR3 spans 15 amino acids. Trimming removed 0 bases at V and 0 bases at J, with 11 bases between. CDR3: CSVEDRAAANYGYTF. The DNA of the CDR3 is TGCAGCGTTGAAGATAGGGCCGCCGCTAACTATGGCTACACCTTC.

The chain uses TRBV19 and TRBJ2-1; no reliable D call. The V end was cut by 4 bases, the J end by 2 bases, with 6 bases between. This CDR3 contains 13 residues. From germline, CDR1 is LNHDA and CDR2 SQIVND (reference sequence). The CDR3 nucleotides read TGTGCCAGTAGTACCGTGACCTACAATGAGCAGTTCTTC. This encodes CASSTVTYNEQFF.

There are a few counts of this clone. V usage is TRBV30 and J usage is TRBJ1-2; 7 bases align to TRBD1. The V gene's germline CDR1 is GTSNPN and CDR2 SVGIG (reference sequence). This CDR3 has 16 amino acids. Trimming took 0 bases from V and 8 from J; bases not matched to a gene: 15. CDR3 coding DNA: TGTGCCTGGAGTGTACAATCCGAGACAGGGTCCTACGGCTACACCTTC. Its translation is CAWSVQSETGSYGYTF.

For this clone: Distinct nucleotide sequences in the sample also encode this CDR3. The rearrangement links TRBV27 to TRBJ2-7, with 7 bases that match TRBD2. CDR1 MNHEY and CDR2 SMNVEV come from the germline V gene (reference sequence). Losses at the gene ends were 3 bases for V and 4 bases for J; bases not matched to a gene: 3. The CDR3 totals 13 residues. The CDR3 DNA sequence: TGTGCCAGCAGTTTGGGACTACAATACGAGCAGTACTTC. Translation gives CASSLGLQYEQYF.